This paragraph reports one T cell receptor (beta chain). The antigen is unknown. The sample is drawn from a study of cytomegalovirus exposure and HLA in healthy donors. Points from the study as a whole: The study carried out a later analysis of TCR beta sequences. It associated some 15,000 of them with specific HLA alleles at a false discovery rate of 0.05. CMV serostatus was the sole immune exposure information available. TCR beta sequences reportedly predicted the HLA-A and HLA-B alleles of most subjects accurately.

Donors counted as nominally healthy when sampled, yet unrecorded immune exposures were likely. In the PCR, 60 Vbeta and 13 Jbeta primers were used. Repertoires were generated with immunoSEQ multiplex PCR, while TCRdb's copy carries only in-frame clones and drops some. The sample consists of about 170,000 clones, about 80% of them appearing once. V was cut by 3 bases and J by 4 bases, with 12 bases left in between. This CDR3 region has 15 residues. Germline V gene sequence: CDR1 KGHSH, CDR2 LQKENI. The receptor was derived from a woman aged 25 to 39 in good health and CMV-seropositive. The sequencing input was PBMCs. The V call is TRBV18, the J call TRBJ1-4; maybe TRBD1 (5 bases). CDR3 loop: CASSPARQNNEKLFF. CDR3 DNA sequence: TGTGCCAGCTCACCCGCACGACAGAATAATGAAAAACTGTTTTTT. Drawing the rest from reference TRBV18 and TRBJ1-4, the complete variable domain is NAGVMQNPRHLVRRRGQEARLRCSPMKGHSHVYWYRQLPEEGLKFMVYLQKENIIDESGMPKERFSAEFPKEGPSILRIQQVVRGDSAAYFCASSPARQNNEKLFFGSGTQLSVL.